This T cell receptor (beta chain) was profiled in a study of CD8 T cells in ankylosing spondylitis. This clonotype was seen many times. Antigen unknown. The CDR3 loop spans 15 amino acids. The V and J ends lost 4 bases and 0 bases respectively, with 13 bases between them. Germline assignment: CDR1 SNHLY and CDR2 FYNNEI. Each CDR3 protein is one row after TCRdb ran MiXCR on the 5' RACE reads. Of around 330,000 distinct CDR3 sequences listed, under 14% were seen once; the top ten hold roughly 9.1%. General study points: What appeared characteristic of ankylosing spondylitis blood was a TCR beta motif of fewer than ten highly homologous variants. The clones that were linked to disease were reported to be significantly enriched in matched synovial fluid samples from ankylosing spondylitis patients.

V usage is TRBV2 and J usage is TRBJ2-7; D is ambiguous. Sequencing was carried out using blood, either unsorted or a sorted T cell fraction (not recorded which). The TCR originated in a female donor with ankylosing spondylitis or in good health (not recorded which). CDR3 DNA sequence: TGTGCCAGCAGTGTCGGCAGGAGTTTCTCCTACGAGCAGTACTTC. This encodes CASSVGRSFSYEQYF.